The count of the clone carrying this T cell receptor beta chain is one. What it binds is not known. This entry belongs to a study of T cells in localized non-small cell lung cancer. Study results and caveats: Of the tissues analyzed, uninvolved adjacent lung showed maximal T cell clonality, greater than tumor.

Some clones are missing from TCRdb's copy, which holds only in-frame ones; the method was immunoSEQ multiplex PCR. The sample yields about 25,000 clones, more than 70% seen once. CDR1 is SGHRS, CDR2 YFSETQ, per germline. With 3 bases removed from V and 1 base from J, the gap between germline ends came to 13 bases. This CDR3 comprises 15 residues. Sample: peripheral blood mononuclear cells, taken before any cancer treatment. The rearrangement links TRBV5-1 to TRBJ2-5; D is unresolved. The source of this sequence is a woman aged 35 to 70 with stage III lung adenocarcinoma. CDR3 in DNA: TGCGCCAGCAGCTACGGAAGCGTGGGCCAAGAGACCCAGTACTTC. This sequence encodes CASSYGSVGQETQYF.